This TCR beta chain was recovered during a study of identical twins (dated by TCRdb to 2016 to 2017). Looking at the study overall: The study deep-sequenced TCR alpha and beta repertoires from monozygotic twins, unrelated adults of various ages and cord blood to test whether fetal clonotypes persist. To rule out contamination, replicate twin experiments were performed at different times with different library preparation protocols.

The library was generated by 5' RACE. The listed sequencing device is Illumina HiSeq 2000. A universal primer binding site was introduced by template switching, and a unique molecular identifier was present in the final cDNA, enabling accurate counting of TCR cDNA molecules. Specific primers in the conserved constant-segment region were used to synthesize first-strand cDNA for the TCR alpha and beta chains. To control for contamination, every cDNA library carried two barcodes: a SMART-Mk sample barcode plus Illumina barcodes. TruSeq adapter sequences, together with Illumina sample barcodes, were added in two successive PCR steps. Sequencing of the TCR alpha and beta cDNA libraries was done on the Illumina HiSeq platform using custom primers. In the authors' own workflow: MiGEC was used to process raw reads and extract unique molecular identifiers, and MiXCR was used to find CDR3 positions. For each individual, recombination models were inferred using an EM algorithm with the repgenHMM and IGoR tools. Shared clonotype analysis was performed with the tcR package in R, normalizing sharing by the product of cloneset sizes. To study raw recombination without the effects of thymic and clonal selection, out-of-frame nonproductive sequences were analyzed. The raw public reads went through TCRdb reprocessing: fastp at Q25, MiXCR clone calling, in-frame beta chains kept. All rows with the same CDR3 protein become a single entry with the most common DNA and genes. The V and J calls, along with clone size, are taken from TCRdb and not from the paper's own processing. The sample includes fewer than 250,000 distinct CDR3 sequences, with roughly a tenth observed a single time. The leading ten clones occupy 4% to 6% of the sample.

This clonotype has just a few counts. The antigen it binds to is not known. There are no base qualities to consult, and no much larger clone falls within one base. Only healthy Caucasian donors were included. Miltenyi CD45RO+ enrichment and human naive T-cell isolation kits were used to isolate memory (CD45RO+) and naive T cells from PBMC. What the study reported, not specific to this receptor: Zero-insertion analyses could be partly confounded by invariant T cells such as MAIT and iNKT, though diverse VJ usage argued against such confounding for most clonotypes. In monozygotic twins, recombination models systematically underestimated out-of-frame TCR alpha sharing, but the models matched the sharing seen between unrelated individuals. Because the same donors could not be followed over many years, the conclusions relied on cross-sectional statistical analysis. In beta out-of-frame sequences, excess twin sharing was weaker, because having fewer shared sequences lowered the signal-to-noise ratio. Abundant cord blood beta clonotypes had fewer insertions, young adult naive repertoires showed a similar but weaker trend, and memory repertoires showed no such trend. Out-of-frame TCR alpha sequences shared between twins showed an excess of low generation-probability sequences compared with coincidental sharing between unrelated individuals.

The receptor was derived from a woman between 18 and 29 years old in good health. Sequenced material: memory (CD45RO+) T cells sorted from blood. The intended sense of this specimen's cell subset or site label: CD45RO+ enriched T cells.

The sequenced DNA is TGTGCCAGCAGTTTCGGTCAGGGGACCCTGGGGGCCAACGTCCTGACTTTC. This translates into CASSFGQGTLGANVLTF. This receptor chain uses TRBV28 and TRBJ2-6; the D segment could be TRBD1, given 6 matching bases. From the cysteine up to the phenylalanine, the CDR3 has a length of 17 residues. Only CDR3 DNA remains: 51 bases, in frame from the first base. Based on the germline V gene, the CDR1 and CDR2 sequences are MDHEN and SYDVKM. V is reduced by 3 bases and J by 4 bases, leaving a spacing of 16 bases between them.